A single sample is the source of the 13 T cell receptor beta chains below, sequenced in a study of PD-L1 blockade in urothelial cancer. Sequencing used immunoSEQ multiplex PCR; TCRdb keeps in-frame clones, though not all of them. The data contain 70,000 or so clones, roughly 90% of them singletons. Time point specified: pretreatment peripheral blood. The starting material was PBMCs, obtained around atezolizumab (anti-PD-L1) treatment. The receptors were sampled from a man between 65 and 85 years old with urothelial cancer.

V and J are TRBV21-1 and TRBJ1-5; the table assigns TRBD1, which was not confirmed against the DNA. TRBV21-1 is given as a pseudogene. CDR3 size: 17 residues. CDR3 amino acids: CASSDLDSLYSNQPQHF. The CDR3 nucleotides read TGTGCCAGCAGCGACTTGGACAGCCTTTATAGCAATCAGCCCCAGCATTTT.

This sequence joins TRBV25-1 and TRBJ2-7, with 10 bases that match TRBD1. The CDR3 runs to 14 residues. Germline trimming cut 7 bases from V and 2 bases from J; bases unmatched to any gene: 5. Germline V gene sequence: CDR1 MGHDK, CDR2 SYGVNS. This CDR3 is CASTGQGIAYEQYF. CDR3 DNA sequence: TGTGCCAGCACGGGACAGGGGATCGCCTACGAGCAGTACTTC.

The table lists this clone with a few counts. The gene calls are TRBV18 and TRBJ2-7; TRBD2 agrees at 7 bases. The V segment lost 4 bases and the J segment 5 bases; nucleotides outside the gene matches: 8. CDR3 length: 14 amino acids. CDR1 and CDR2 from the germline V gene are KGHSH and LQKENI. CDR3 residues: CASSLGLGRDEQYF. CDR3 DNA sequence: TGTGCCAGCTCACTAGGACTAGGAAGGGACGAGCAGTACTTC.

In its sample, this clone was seen once. The chain carries TRBV6-1 and TRBJ2-1; TRBD2 matches at 9 bases. The germline CDR1 and CDR2 sequences are MNHNS and SASEGT. J lost 5 bases, V lost 10 bases, and 6 bases had no gene match. The CDR3 is 13 residues long. The CDR3 DNA sequence: TGTGCCACAGAGCGACTAGCGGACAATGAGCAGTTCTTC. This sequence encodes CATERLADNEQFF.

The V call is TRBV19, the J call TRBJ2-6; maybe TRBD1 (6 bases). Germline CDR1 reads LNHDA; CDR2 reads SQIVND (reference sequence). Trimming removed 1 base from V and 4 bases from J, with 14 bases in between. CDR3 length: 17 residues. The CDR3 DNA reads TGTGCCAGTAGTATAGGAGGGGGTGTTTCCGGGGCCAACGTCCTGACTTTC. Amino acid sequence: CASSIGGGVSGANVLTF.

The chain uses TRBV18 and TRBJ1-1; 11 bases agree with TRBD1. There are 15 residues in the CDR3. V lost 3 bases, J lost 3 bases, and 3 bases stayed unmatched. The germline gives CDR1 KGHSH, CDR2 LQKENI. The CDR3 region is CASSPDRGRYTEAFF. The CDR3 nucleotides read TGTGCCAGCTCACCGGACAGGGGGCGATACACTGAAGCTTTCTTT.

This clone was detected only a few times. The V gene is TRBV6-1, the J gene TRBJ2-1; D is possibly TRBD1 (8 bases). Germline loops: CDR1 MNHNS, CDR2 SASEGT. This CDR3 spans 15 amino acids. V was shortened by 5 bases and J by 6 bases, with 17 bases between the two germline ends. CDR3 DNA sequence: TGTGCCAGCAGTCAAGGGGGGGACAGGAGCAATGAGCAGTTCTTC. Translating gives CASSQGGDRSNEQFF.

This chain connects TRBV21-1 to TRBJ2-3; whether TRBD1, the table's D call, matches the DNA was not checked. TRBV21-1 is an annotated pseudogene. The CDR3 is 19 amino acids. The CDR3 DNA reads TGTGCCAGCAGCGTGAAAAAGGGGGAACAGGCCTCCAGCACAGATACGCAGTATTTT. Translation gives CASSVKKGEQASSTDTQYF.

The chain links TRBV19 to TRBJ1-1, with unresolved D. Germline assignment: CDR1 LNHDA and CDR2 SQIVND (reference sequence). V lost 6 bases to trimming and J lost 7 bases, with 15 bases between them. The CDR3 has 13 residues. The CDR3 reads CASSRDAAVEAFF. DNA of the CDR3: TGTGCCAGTAGCAGAGATGCCGCGGTTGAAGCTTTCTTT.

The CDR3 DNA reads as TGTGCCCACGGGAGAAACACTGAAGCTTTCTTT. Amino acids: CAHGRNTEAFF. J is TRBJ1-1 and V is TRBV28; D not certain. Germline lookup yields CDR1 MDHEN and CDR2 SYDVKM. V was cut by 11 bases and J by 2 bases, with 9 bases left in between. This CDR3 region has 11 residues.

The CDR3 here is CASSLIGSGSYEQYF. In DNA form, the CDR3 reads TGCGCCAGCAGCTTGATAGGTAGCGGATCCTACGAGCAGTACTTC. This chain links TRBV5-1 with TRBJ2-7, with a possible D match to TRBD2 (6 bases). The V gene lost 1 base and the J gene lost 1 base, with 12 bases spanning the gap. Per germline, CDR1 SGHRS and CDR2 YFSETQ. The CDR3 has 15 residues.

In nucleotides, the CDR3 is TGTGCCAGCTCACCGACCACAGGGGCCCGTTACGAGCAGTACTTC. This sequence encodes CASSPTTGARYEQYF. The chain couples TRBV18 to TRBJ2-7; TRBD1 matches at 7 bases. The V and J ends lost 3 bases and 4 bases, in that order; junction bases with no gene match: 9. The germline gives CDR1 KGHSH, CDR2 LQKENI. The CDR3 spans 15 residues.

The genes are TRBV6-6 and TRBJ2-1; weak D call: TRBD2 (5 bases). Germline V gene lookup returns CDR1 MNHNY and CDR2 SVGAGI (reference sequence). The V gene lost 8 bases and the J gene lost 0 bases, with 17 bases spanning the gap. CDR3 length equals 16 residues. The CDR3 region is CASGSTDLSSYNEQFF. As DNA, the CDR3 is TGTGCCAGCGGATCAACGGACTTGAGCTCCTACAATGAGCAGTTCTTC.